A selection of T cell receptor beta chains follows, all from one sample in a study of cytomegalovirus exposure and HLA in healthy donors. Libraries were prepared by immunoSEQ multiplex PCR; TCRdb keeps only in-frame clonotypes and omits some of them. The repertoire includes some 200,000 clones, roughly 73% of them detected once, and less than 2% sits in the top ten. The specimen sequenced was PBMCs. Receptor source: a woman younger than 45 in good health and CMV-seronegative. Both conserved end residues are part of each CDR3. A D gene is named only where the DNA matches it firmly. Rows give clone size only sometimes, using once, few, many, or a class for an expanded clone.

TRBV11-2	-	TRBJ2-4	-	16	CASSAYRDGAKNIQYF	TGTGCCAGCAGCGCGTACAGGGACGGAGCCAAAAACATTCAGTACTTC
TRBV6-4	TRBD2	TRBJ2-3	-	17	CASSDSPGTSGTDTQYF	TGTGCCAGCAGTGACTCCCCCGGGACTAGCGGCACAGATACGCAGTATTTT
TRBV7-2	-	TRBJ1-3	few	15	CASSSTGGGGNTIYF	TGTGCCAGCAGCTCGACAGGCGGAGGCGGAAACACCATATATTTT
TRBV19	TRBD1	TRBJ1-2	once	14	CASSRGQSVYGYTF	TGTGCCAGTAGTAGGGGACAGTCCGTCTATGGCTACACCTTC
TRBV30	-	TRBJ2-7	-	13	CAWSVTTAYEQYF	TGTGCCTGGAGTGTGACTACCGCCTACGAGCAGTACTTC
TRBV7-9	TRBD1	TRBJ2-5	-	16	CASSPQTGDLQETQYF	TGTGCCAGCAGCCCCCAGACAGGGGATTTACAAGAGACCCAGTACTTC
TRBV6-6	TRBD1	TRBJ1-2	-	13	CASGQGANYGYTF	TGTGCCAGCGGACAGGGGGCCAACTATGGCTACACCTTC
TRBV13	-	TRBJ2-1	-	12	CASSPRYNEQFF	TGTGCCAGCAGCCCCCGGTACAATGAGCAGTTCTTC
TRBV29-1	-	TRBJ2-7	-	11	CSVPSGIEQYF	TGCAGCGTCCCCTCCGGGATCGAGCAGTACTTC
TRBV6-1	TRBD1	TRBJ1-1	-	17	CASSVLIRTGKNTEAFF	TGTGCCAGCAGTGTCCTAATCAGGACAGGAAAAAACACTGAAGCTTTCTTT
TRBV6-5	TRBD2	TRBJ2-1	-	14	CASSASGRGCFQFF	TGTGCCAGCAGTGCTAGCGGGAGAGGTTGTTTTCAGTTCTTC
TRBV7-2	-	TRBJ2-7	-	15	CASSLVGESGYEQYF	TGTGCCAGCAGCTTAGTTGGTGAGTCTGGTTACGAGCAGTACTTC
TRBV2	TRBD2	TRBJ2-1	once	16	CASSEFASGGANEQFF	TGTGCCAGCAGTGAATTTGCTAGCGGAGGGGCCAATGAGCAGTTCTTC
TRBV7-6	-	TRBJ1-1	-	15	CASSPGGQLNTEAFF	TGTGCCAGCAGCCCCGGCGGGCAGCTTAACACTGAAGCTTTCTTT
TRBV5-4	-	TRBJ1-2	-	13	CASSSHPLRGYTF	TGTGCCAGCAGCTCACACCCGTTGCGGGGCTACACCTTC
TRBV15	-	TRBJ2-7	-	15	CATSRDRVGSYEQYF	TGTGCCACCAGCAGAGACAGGGTGGGATCCTACGAGCAGTACTTC
TRBV28	-	TRBJ1-1	-	12	CATTPLNTEAFF	TGTGCCACCACTCCCCTGAACACTGAAGCTTTCTTT
TRBV18	-	TRBJ1-1	-	12	CASSLPTIEAFF	TGTGCCAGCTCACTGCCGACTATCGAAGCTTTCTTT